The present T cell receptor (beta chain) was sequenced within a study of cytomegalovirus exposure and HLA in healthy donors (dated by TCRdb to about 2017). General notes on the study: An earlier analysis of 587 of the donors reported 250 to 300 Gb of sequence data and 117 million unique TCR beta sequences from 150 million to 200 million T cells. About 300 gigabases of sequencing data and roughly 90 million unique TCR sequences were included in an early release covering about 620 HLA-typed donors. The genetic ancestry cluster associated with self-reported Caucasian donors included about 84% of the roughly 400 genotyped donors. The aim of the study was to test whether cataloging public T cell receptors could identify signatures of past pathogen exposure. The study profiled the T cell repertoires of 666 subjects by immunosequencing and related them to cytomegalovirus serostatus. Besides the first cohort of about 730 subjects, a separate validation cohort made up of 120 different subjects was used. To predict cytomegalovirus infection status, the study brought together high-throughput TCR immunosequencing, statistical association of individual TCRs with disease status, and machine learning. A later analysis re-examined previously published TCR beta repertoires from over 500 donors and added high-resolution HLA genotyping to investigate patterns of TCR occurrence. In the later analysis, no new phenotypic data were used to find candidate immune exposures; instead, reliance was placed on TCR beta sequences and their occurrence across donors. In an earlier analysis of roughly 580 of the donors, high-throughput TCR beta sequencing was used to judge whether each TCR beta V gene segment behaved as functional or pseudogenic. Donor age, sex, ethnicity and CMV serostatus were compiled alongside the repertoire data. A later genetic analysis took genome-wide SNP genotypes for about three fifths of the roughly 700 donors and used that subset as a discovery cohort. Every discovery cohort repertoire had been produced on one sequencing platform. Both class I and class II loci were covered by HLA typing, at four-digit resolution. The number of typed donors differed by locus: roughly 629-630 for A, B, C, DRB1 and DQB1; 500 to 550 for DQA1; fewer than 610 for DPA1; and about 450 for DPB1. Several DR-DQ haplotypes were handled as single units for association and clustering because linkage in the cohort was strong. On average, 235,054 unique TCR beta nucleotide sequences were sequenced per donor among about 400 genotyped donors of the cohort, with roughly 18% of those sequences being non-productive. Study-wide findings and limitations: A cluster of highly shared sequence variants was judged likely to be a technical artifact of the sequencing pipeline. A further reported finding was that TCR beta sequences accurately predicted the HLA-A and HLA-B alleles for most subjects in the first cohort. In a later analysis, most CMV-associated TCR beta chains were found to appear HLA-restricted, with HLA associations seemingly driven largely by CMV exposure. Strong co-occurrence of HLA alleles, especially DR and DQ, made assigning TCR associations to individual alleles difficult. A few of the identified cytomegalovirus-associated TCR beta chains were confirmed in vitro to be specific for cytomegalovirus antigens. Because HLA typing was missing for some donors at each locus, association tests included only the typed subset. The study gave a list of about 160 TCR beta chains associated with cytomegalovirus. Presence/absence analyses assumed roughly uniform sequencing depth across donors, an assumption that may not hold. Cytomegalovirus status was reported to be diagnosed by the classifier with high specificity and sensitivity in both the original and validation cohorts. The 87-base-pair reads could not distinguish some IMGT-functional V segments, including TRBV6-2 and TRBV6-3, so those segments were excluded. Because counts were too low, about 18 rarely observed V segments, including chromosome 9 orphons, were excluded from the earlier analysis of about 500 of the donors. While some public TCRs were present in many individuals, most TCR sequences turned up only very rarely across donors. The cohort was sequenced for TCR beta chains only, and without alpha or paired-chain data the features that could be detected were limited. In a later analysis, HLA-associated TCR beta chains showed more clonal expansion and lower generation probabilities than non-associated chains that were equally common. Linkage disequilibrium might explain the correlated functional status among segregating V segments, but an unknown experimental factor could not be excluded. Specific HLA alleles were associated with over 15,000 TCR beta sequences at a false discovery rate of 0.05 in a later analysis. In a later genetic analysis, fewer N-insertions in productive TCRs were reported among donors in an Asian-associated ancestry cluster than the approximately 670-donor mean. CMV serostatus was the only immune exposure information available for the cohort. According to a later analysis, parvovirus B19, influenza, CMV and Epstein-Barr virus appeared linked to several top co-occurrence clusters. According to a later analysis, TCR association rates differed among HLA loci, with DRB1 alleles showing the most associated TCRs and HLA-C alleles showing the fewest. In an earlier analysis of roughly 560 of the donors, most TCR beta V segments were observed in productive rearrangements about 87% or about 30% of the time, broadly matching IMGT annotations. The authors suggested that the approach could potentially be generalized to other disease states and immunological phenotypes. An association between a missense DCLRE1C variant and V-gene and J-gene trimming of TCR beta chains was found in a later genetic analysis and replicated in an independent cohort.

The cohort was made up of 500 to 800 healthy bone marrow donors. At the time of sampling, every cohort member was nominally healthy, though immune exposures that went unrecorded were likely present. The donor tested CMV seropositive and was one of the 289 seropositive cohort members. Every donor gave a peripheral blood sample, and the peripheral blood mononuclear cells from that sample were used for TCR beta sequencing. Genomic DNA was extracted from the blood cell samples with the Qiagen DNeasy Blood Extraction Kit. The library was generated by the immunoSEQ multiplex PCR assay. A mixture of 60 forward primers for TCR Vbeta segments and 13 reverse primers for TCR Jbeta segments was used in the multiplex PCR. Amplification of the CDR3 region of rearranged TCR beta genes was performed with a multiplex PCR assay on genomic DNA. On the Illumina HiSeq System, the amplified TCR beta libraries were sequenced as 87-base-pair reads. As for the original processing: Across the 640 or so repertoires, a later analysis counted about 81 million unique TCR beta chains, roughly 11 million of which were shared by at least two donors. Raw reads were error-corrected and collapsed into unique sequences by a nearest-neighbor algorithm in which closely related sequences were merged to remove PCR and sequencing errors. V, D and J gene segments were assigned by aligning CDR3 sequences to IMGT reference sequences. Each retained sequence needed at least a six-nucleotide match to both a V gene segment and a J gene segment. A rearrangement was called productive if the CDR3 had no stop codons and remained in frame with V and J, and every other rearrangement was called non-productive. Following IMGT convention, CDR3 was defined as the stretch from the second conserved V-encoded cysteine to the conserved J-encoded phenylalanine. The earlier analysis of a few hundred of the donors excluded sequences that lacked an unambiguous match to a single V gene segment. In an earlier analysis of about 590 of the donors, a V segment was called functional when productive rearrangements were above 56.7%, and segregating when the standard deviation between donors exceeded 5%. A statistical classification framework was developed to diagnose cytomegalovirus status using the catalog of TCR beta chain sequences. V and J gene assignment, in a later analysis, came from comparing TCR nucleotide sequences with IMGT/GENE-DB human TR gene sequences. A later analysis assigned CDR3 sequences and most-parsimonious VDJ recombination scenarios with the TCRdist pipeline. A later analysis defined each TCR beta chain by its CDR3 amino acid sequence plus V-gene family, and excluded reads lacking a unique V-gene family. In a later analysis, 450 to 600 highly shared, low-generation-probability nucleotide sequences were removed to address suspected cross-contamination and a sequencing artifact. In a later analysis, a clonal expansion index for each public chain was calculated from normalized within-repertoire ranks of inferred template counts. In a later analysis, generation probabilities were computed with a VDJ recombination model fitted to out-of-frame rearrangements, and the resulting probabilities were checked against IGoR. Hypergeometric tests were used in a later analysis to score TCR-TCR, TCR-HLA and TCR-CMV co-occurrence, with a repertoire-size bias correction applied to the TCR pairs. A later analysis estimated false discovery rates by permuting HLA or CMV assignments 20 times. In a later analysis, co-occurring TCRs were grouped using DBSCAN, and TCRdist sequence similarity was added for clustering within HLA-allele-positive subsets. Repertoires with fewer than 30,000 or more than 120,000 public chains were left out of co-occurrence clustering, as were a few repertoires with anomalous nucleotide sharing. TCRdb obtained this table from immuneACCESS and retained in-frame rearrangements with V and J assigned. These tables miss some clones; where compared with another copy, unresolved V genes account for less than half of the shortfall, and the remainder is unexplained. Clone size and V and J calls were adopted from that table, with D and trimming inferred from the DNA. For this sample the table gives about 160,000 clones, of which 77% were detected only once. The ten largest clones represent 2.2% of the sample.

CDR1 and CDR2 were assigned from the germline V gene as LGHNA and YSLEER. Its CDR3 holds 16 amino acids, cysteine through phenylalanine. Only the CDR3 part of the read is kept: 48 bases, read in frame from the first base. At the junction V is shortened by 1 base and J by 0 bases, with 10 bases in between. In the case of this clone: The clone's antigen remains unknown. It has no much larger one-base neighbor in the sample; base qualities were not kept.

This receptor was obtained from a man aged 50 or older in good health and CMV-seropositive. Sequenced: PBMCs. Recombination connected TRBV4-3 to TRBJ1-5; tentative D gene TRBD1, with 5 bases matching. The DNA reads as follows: TGCGCCAGCAGCCAAGTTGCAGGGTCTAGCAATCAGCCCCAGCATTTT. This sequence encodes CASSQVAGSSNQPQHF.